This T cell receptor (beta chain) was obtained from a study of post-analysis software for immune sequencing data. The overall study: Progressive-relapsing, secondary progressive and relapsing-remitting multiple sclerosis were among the disease courses included. Findings and caveats of the study: Controls significantly exceeded multiple sclerosis patients in normalized Chao1 diversity. Included in a set of 5 or 6 TRBV segments more frequent in patients than controls were TRBV5-6, TRBV5-1 and TRBV20-1.

This clonotype has only one observation. Its target is unknown. The CDR3 sequence is 15 residues long. The ends were cut back, 3 bases at V and 7 bases at J, with 18 bases in the middle. Unique molecular identifiers were built into the TCR beta cDNA libraries. MiXCR, applied by TCRdb to the PCR reads, yields one record per CDR3 protein. The repertoire holds around 770,000 distinct CDR3 sequences, with more than 45% as singletons. Input material: blood. The chain recombines TRBV12-3 or TRBV12-4 with TRBJ1-2; D gene uncertain. This clonotype was obtained from a girl aged 10 to 17 with multiple sclerosis. Here the CDR3 reads CASSFDRSAGGGYTF. DNA of the CDR3: TGTGCCAGCAGTTTTGATCGGTCTGCGGGCGGTGGCTACACCTTC.